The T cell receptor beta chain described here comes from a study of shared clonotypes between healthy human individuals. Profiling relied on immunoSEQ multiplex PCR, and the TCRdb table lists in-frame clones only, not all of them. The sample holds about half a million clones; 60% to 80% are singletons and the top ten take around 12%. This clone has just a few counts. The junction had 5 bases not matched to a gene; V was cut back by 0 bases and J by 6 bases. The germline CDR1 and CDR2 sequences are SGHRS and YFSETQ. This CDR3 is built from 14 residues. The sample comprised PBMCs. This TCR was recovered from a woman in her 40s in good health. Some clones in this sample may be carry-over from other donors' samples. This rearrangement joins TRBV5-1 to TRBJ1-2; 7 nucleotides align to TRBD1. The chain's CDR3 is CASSLGGTDNGYTF. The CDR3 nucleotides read TGCGCCAGCAGCTTGGGCGGGACAGATAATGGCTACACCTTC.